This T cell receptor beta chain came from a study of shared clonotypes between healthy human individuals. Across the whole study: Aged 18 to 49, the donors were a couple of women and a few men.

Repertoires were generated with immunoSEQ multiplex PCR, while TCRdb's copy carries only in-frame clones and drops some. In the table there are about 2 million clones, about 95% of which are singletons. With 6 bases removed from V and 4 bases from J, the gap between germline ends came to 13 bases. The CDR3 loop spans 13 amino acids. Per the germline V gene, CDR1 is SGHAT and CDR2 is FQNNGV. The naive CD8 subset, CD45RO-negative cells positively selected for CCR7, excluded terminally differentiated effector memory CD45RA+ cells. On this clone itself: The target antigen is unknown.

Study outcomes and limitations: The study's rarefaction showed incomplete sorted-subset sequencing despite large depth.

The chain uses TRBV11-2 and TRBJ2-7, with unresolved D. The clonotype originates from a man aged 18 to 35 in good health. The sample was naive CD8+ T cells sorted from blood. In DNA form, the CDR3 reads TGTGCCAGCAGTCTCTCATTGGGGTACGAGCAGTACTTC. Protein: CASSLSLGYEQYF.